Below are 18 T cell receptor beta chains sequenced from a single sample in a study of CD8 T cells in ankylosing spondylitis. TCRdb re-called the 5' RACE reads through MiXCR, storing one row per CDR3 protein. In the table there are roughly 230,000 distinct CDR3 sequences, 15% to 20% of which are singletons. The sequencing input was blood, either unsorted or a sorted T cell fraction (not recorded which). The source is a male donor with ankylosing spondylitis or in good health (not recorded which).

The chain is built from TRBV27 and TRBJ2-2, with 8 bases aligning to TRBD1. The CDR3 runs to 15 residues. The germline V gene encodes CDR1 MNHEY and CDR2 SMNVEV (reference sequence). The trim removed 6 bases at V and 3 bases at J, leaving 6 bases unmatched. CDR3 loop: CASRPGQDYTGELFF. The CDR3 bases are TGTGCCAGCAGACCGGGACAGGACTACACCGGGGAGCTGTTTTTT.

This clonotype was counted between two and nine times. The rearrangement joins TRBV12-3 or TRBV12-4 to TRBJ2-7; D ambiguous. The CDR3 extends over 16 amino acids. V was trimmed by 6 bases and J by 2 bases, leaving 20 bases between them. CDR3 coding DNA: TGTGCCAGCAGCTTCGCCCGGGTCCCGGGCCCCTACGAGCAGTACTTC. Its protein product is CASSFARVPGPYEQYF.

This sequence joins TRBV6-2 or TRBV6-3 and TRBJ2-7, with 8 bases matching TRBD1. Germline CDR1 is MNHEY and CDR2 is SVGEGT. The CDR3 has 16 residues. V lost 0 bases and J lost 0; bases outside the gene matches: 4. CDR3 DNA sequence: TGTGCCAGCAGTTACTCGGGGGACAGGATCTCCTACGAGCAGTACTTC. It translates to CASSYSGDRISYEQYF.

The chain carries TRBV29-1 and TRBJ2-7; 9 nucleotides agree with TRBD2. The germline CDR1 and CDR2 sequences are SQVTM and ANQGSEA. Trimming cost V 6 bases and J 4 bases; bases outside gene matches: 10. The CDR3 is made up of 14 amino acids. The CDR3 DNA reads TGCAGCGTCCTTATAGCGGGAGAAGGGTACGAGCAGTACTTC. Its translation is CSVLIAGEGYEQYF.

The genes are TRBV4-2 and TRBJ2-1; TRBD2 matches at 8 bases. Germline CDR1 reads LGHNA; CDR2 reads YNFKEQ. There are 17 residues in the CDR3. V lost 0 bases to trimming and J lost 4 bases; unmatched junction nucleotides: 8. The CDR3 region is CASSQDRRGRPYNEQFF. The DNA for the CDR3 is TGTGCCAGCAGCCAAGATAGGCGCGGGAGGCCGTACAATGAGCAGTTCTTC.

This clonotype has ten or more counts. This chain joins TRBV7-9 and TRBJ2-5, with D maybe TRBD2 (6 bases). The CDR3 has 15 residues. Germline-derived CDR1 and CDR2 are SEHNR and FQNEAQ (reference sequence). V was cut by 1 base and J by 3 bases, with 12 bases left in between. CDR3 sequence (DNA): TGTGCCAGCAGCTTAGTAGCGGCTAGCGAAGAGACCCAGTACTTC. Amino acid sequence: CASSLVAASEETQYF.

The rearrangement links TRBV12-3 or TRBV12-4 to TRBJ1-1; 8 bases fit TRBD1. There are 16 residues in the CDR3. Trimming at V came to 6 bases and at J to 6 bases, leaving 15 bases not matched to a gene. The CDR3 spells CASSTSADRVIPEAFF. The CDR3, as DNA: TGTGCCAGCAGCACGTCCGCGGACAGGGTAATCCCTGAAGCTTTCTTT.

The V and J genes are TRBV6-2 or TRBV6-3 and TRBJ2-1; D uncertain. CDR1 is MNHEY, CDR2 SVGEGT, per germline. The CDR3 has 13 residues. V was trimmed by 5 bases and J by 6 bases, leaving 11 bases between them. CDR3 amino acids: CASSPGPGNEQFF. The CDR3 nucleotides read TGTGCCAGCAGTCCCGGACCCGGCAATGAGCAGTTCTTC.

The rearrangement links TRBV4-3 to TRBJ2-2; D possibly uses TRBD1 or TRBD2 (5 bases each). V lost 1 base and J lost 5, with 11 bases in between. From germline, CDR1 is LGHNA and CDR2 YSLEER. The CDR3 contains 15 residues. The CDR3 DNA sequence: TGCGCCAGCAGCCAAGGGTACGAGGGGACCGGGGAGCTGTTTTTT. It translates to CASSQGYEGTGELFF.

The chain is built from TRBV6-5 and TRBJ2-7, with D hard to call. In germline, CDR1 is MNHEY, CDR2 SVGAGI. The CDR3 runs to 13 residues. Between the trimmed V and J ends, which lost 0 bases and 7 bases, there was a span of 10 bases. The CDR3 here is CASSYSVGQEQYF. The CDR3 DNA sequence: TGTGCCAGCAGTTACTCGGTCGGTCAGGAGCAGTACTTC.

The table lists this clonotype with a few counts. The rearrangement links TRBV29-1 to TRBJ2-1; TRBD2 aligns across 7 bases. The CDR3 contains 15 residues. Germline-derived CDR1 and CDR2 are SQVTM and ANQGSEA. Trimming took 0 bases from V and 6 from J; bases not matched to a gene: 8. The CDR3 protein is CSVEEWGGHSNEQFF. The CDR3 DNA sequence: TGCAGCGTTGAAGAATGGGGGGGTCACTCCAATGAGCAGTTCTTC.

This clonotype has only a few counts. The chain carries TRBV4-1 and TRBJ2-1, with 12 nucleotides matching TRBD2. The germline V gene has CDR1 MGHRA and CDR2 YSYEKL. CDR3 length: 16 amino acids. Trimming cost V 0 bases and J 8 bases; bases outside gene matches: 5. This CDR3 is CASSQDGLAGTDEQFF. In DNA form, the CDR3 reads TGCGCCAGCAGCCAAGATGGACTAGCGGGAACGGATGAGCAGTTCTTC.

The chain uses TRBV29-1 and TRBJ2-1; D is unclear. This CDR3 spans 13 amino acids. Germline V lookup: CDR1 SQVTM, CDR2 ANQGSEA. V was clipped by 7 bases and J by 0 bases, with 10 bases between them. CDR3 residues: CSARQSSYNEQFF. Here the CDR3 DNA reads TGCAGCGCACGACAAAGCTCCTACAATGAGCAGTTCTTC.

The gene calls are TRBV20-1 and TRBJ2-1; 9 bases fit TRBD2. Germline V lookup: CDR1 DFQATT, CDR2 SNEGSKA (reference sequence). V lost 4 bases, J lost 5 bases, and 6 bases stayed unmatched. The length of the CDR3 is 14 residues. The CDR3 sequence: CSATRTSANNEQFF. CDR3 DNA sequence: TGCAGTGCTACAAGGACTAGCGCAAACAATGAGCAGTTCTTC.

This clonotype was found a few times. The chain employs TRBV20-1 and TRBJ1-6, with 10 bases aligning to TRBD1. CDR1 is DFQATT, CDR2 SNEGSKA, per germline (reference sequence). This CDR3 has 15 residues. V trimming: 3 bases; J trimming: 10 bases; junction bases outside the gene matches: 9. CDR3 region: CSASDGQGDVSPLHF. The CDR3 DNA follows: TGCAGTGCTAGTGACGGACAGGGGGACGTCTCACCCCTCCACTTT.

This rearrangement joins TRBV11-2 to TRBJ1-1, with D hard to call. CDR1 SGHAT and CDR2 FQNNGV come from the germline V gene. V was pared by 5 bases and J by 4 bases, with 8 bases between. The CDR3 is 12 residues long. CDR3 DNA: TGTGCCAGCAGCCCCCCGGCCACTGAAGCTTTCTTT. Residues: CASSPPATEAFF.

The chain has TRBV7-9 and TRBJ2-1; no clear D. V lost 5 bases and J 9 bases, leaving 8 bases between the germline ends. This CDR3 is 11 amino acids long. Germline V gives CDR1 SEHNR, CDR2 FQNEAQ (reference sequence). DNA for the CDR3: TGTGCCAGCAGCGAGAGTGTTGAGCAGTTCTTC. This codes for CASSESVEQFF.

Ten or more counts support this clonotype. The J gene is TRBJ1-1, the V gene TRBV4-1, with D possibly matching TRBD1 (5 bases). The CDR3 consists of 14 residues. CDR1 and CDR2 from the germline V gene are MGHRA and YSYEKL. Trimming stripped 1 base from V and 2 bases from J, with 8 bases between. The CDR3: CASSQGTLNTEAFF. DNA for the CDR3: TGCGCCAGCAGCCAAGGGACACTAAACACTGAAGCTTTCTTT.